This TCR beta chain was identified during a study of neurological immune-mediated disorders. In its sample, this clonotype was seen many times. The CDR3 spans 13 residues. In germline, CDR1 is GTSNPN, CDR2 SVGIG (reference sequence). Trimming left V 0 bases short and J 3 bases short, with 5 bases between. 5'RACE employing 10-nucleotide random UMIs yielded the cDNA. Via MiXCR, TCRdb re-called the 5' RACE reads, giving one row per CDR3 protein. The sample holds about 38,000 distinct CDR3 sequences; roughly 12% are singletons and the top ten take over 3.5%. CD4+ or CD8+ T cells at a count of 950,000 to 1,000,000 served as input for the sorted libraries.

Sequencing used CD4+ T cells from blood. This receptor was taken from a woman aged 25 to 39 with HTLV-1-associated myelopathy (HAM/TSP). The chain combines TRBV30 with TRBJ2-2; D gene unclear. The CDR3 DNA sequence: TGTGCCTGGAGTGTGCAGTACACCGGGGAGCTGTTTTTT. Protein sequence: CAWSVQYTGELFF. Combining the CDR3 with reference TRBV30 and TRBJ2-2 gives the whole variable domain SQTIHQWPATLVQPVGSPLSLECTVEGTSNPNLYWYRQAAGRGLQLLFYSVGIGQISSEVPQNLSASRPQDRQFILSSKKLLLSDSGFYLCAWSVQYTGELFFGEGSRLTVL.